A single sample is the source of the 15 T cell receptor beta chains below, sequenced in a study of shared T cell receptors in the human thymus. TCRdb's table, derived via immunoSEQ multiplex PCR, lists solely in-frame clones and lacks some. The sample has about 660,000 clones, about 87% seen once. These same records also appear under a second study, on human thymus T cells.

What was sequenced was thymocytes. Every receptor here comes from a boy less than two years old with a congenital heart defect.

This clone was recorded once. The genes are TRBV29-1 and TRBJ2-5; tentative D call: TRBD1 (6 bases). V lost 6 bases, J lost 3 bases, and 23 bases lay in between. The germline V gene has CDR1 SQVTM and CDR2 ANQGSEA. The CDR3 loop spans 16 amino acids. Written as DNA, the CDR3 is TGCAGCGTAGGGACGAGACCTAGGGACAAAAAAGAGACCCAGTACTTC. It is translated as CSVGTRPRDKKETQYF.

This sequence joins TRBV6-5 and TRBJ1-5; TRBD1 might be the D (5 bases). The CDR3 spans 14 residues. V dropped 6 bases and J dropped 3 bases, with 12 bases sitting between them. Per the germline V gene, CDR1 is MNHEY and CDR2 is SVGAGI. CDR3 protein: CASSHQGYNQPQHF. In DNA, the CDR3 is TGTGCCAGCAGCCACCAGGGCTACAATCAGCCCCAGCATTTT.

The chain is built from TRBV28 and TRBJ2-7; 14 bases map to TRBD2. This CDR3 spans 19 amino acids. Germline V lookup: CDR1 MDHEN, CDR2 SYDVKM. Unmatched junction bases numbered 9, after V lost 1 base and J lost 1 base. CDR3 sequence: CASSLSLGTSGSNSYEQYF. The DNA of the CDR3 is TGTGCCAGCAGTTTATCCCTCGGGACTAGCGGGAGCAATTCCTACGAGCAGTACTTC. The full variable domain, its missing parts supplied by reference TRBV28 and TRBJ2-7, is DVKVTQSSRYLVKRTGEKVFLECVQDMDHENMFWYRQDPGLGLRLIYFSYDVKMKEKGDIPEGYSVSREKKERFSLILESASTNQTSMYLCASSLSLGTSGSNSYEQYFGPGTRLTVT.

This CDR3 is CASSQDPGRGGSSGQYF. CDR3 in DNA: TGCGCCAGCAGCCAAGACCCGGGGAGGGGAGGATCCTCGGGGCAGTATTTT. The chain couples TRBV4-3 to TRBJ2-3; 7 positions agree with TRBD2. The CDR3 totals 17 residues. The J segment lost 11 bases and the V segment lost 0 bases, leaving 17 bases of the junction unmatched. Germline CDR1 and CDR2: LGHNA and YSLEER.

V and J are TRBV5-1 and TRBJ2-5; the D gene is possibly TRBD2 (5 bases). The germline gives CDR1 SGHRS, CDR2 YFSETQ. The CDR3 contains 14 residues. V lost 3 bases and J 2 bases, leaving 11 bases between the germline ends. Here the CDR3 DNA reads TGCGCCAGCAGCTCCTCAGACTATCAAGAGACCCAGTACTTC. Its translation is CASSSSDYQETQYF. The full variable domain, its missing parts supplied by reference TRBV5-1 and TRBJ2-5, is KAGVTQTPRYLIKTRGQQVTLSCSPISGHRSVSWYQQTPGQGLQFLFEYFSETQRNKGNFPGRFSGRQFSNSRSEMNVSTLELGDSALYLCASSSSDYQETQYFGPGTRLLVL.

The CDR3 nucleotides read TGTGCCAGCAGCCAGATTCCGGGACAGGGCTCCGAGCAGTACTTC. Protein sequence: CASSQIPGQGSEQYF. This chain joins TRBV4-2 and TRBJ2-7, with 9 nucleotides matching TRBD1. The CDR3 has 15 residues. Germline CDR1 LGHNA, CDR2 YNFKEQ. After removal of 3 bases from V and 6 bases from J, the junction contained 9 bases not matched to a gene.

This sequence joins TRBV6-9 and TRBJ2-7, with 7 bases fitting TRBD1. CDR3 length: 12 amino acids. Germline V gives CDR1 MNHGY, CDR2 SVAAGI. V gave up 3 bases and J gave up 9 bases; unmatched junction bases: 5. CDR3 region: CASSYRPGGQYF. The CDR3 DNA follows: TGTGCCAGCAGTTACAGGCCAGGGGGGCAGTACTTC.

This chain joins TRBV14 and TRBJ2-3; 10 bases line up with TRBD2. The CDR3 spans 17 residues. V trimming: 2 bases; J trimming: 5 bases; junction bases outside the gene matches: 10. The V gene's germline CDR1 is SGHDN and CDR2 FVKESK. CDR3 protein: CASSQSDLAGVVDTQYF. CDR3 DNA: TGTGCCAGCAGCCAATCGGACCTAGCGGGAGTAGTAGATACGCAGTATTTT.

The chain carries TRBV11-2 and TRBJ1-5; possible D gene TRBD1, 5 bases. V lost 5 bases to trimming and J lost 3 bases, with 14 bases between them. This CDR3 is 15 amino acids long. From germline, CDR1 is SGHAT and CDR2 FQNNGV. CDR3: CASSLGRGPNQPQHF. In DNA, the CDR3 is TGTGCCAGCAGCCTGGGGAGGGGCCCCAATCAGCCCCAGCATTTT. Complete variable domain (other parts from reference TRBV11-2 and TRBJ1-5): EAGVAQSPRYKIIEKRQSVAFWCNPISGHATLYWYQQILGQGPKLLIQFQNNGVVDDSQLPKDRFSAERLKGVDSTLKIQPAKLEDSAVYLCASSLGRGPNQPQHFGDGTRLSIL.

The chain recombines TRBV19 with TRBJ2-1; 10 nucleotides match TRBD2. The CDR3 contains 19 residues. V lost 3 bases and J lost 1; bases outside the gene matches: 12. From germline, CDR1 is LNHDA and CDR2 SQIVND (reference sequence). The CDR3 nucleotides are TGTGCCAGTAGTATCTCTGCTAGCGGGAGATTAGTATCCTACAATGAGCAGTTCTTC. Translating gives CASSISASGRLVSYNEQFF.

The V call is TRBV5-6, the J call TRBJ2-5; 11 bases line up with TRBD2. Germline V gene lookup returns CDR1 SGHDT and CDR2 YYEEEE. V gave up 4 bases and J gave up 3 bases; unmatched junction bases: 2. This CDR3 has 14 amino acids. This CDR3 is CASSPGLAEETQYF. In nucleotides, the CDR3 is TGTGCCAGCAGCCCGGGACTAGCGGAAGAGACCCAGTACTTC.

This clone was detected only once. This chain's CDR3 is CASSEGGTSGRFTGELFF. The CDR3 DNA reads as TGTGCCAGCAGTGAAGGTGGGACTAGCGGTAGATTCACCGGGGAGCTGTTTTTT. The V call is TRBV2, the J call TRBJ2-2, with 11 bases that match TRBD2. The CDR3 is made up of 18 amino acids. Germline V gene sequence: CDR1 SNHLY, CDR2 FYNNEI. With V trimmed by 1 base and J by 4 bases, 8 bases remained unmatched. The full variable domain, in which reference TRBV2 and TRBJ2-2 provide the parts outside the CDR3, is EPEVTQTPSHQVTQMGQEVILRCVPISNHLYFYWYRQILGQKVEFLVSFYNNEISEKSEIFDDQFSVERPDGSNFTLKIRSTKLEDSAMYFCASSEGGTSGRFTGELFFGEGSRLTVL.

The chain combines TRBV27 with TRBJ2-1; no reliable D call. Germline values: CDR1 MNHEY, CDR2 SMNVEV (reference sequence). Trimming pared 10 bases from V and 0 bases from J, leaving 10 bases between. The CDR3 sequence is 13 residues long. CDR3 protein: CATRLGSYNEQFF. CDR3 bases: TGTGCCACACGGCTAGGCTCCTACAATGAGCAGTTCTTC.

The J gene is TRBJ1-1, the V gene TRBV10-3; tentative D call: TRBD1 (5 bases). This CDR3 has 14 amino acids. Germline CDR1 is ENHRY and CDR2 is SYGVKD. Trimming stripped 0 bases from V and 5 bases from J, with 10 bases between. CDR3 in amino acids: CAISESIRATEAFF. The CDR3 DNA is TGTGCCATCAGTGAGTCGATCAGGGCAACTGAAGCTTTCTTT.

The chain has TRBV4-1 and TRBJ2-1; TRBD2 might be the D (5 bases). Between the trimmed V and J ends, which lost 0 bases and 7 bases, there was a span of 16 bases. CDR3 size: 16 residues. The V gene's germline CDR1 is MGHRA and CDR2 YSYEKL. The DNA of the CDR3 is TGCGCCAGCAGCCAAGACAGCGGAAGGGCTCTGAATGAGCAGTTCTTC. Its protein is CASSQDSGRALNEQFF.